This T cell receptor beta chain was documented in a study of blood T cell repertoires in COVID-19. Study at large: The analysed material was cDNA or gDNA that came from T cells, B-cell-depleted T cells, or PBMCs.

Repertoires were generated with immunoSEQ multiplex PCR, while TCRdb's copy carries only in-frame clones and drops some. The sample lists approximately 300,000 clones, roughly 90% occurring once. Germline V gives CDR1 MDHEN, CDR2 SYDVKM. With V trimmed by 7 bases and J by 9 bases, 7 bases remained unmatched. The CDR3 is 14 residues long. Membership in each cohort depended on participant-reported clinical history. The source material was PBMCs or T cells enriched from blood (not recorded which). This rearrangement joins TRBV28 to TRBJ1-6, with 9 bases aligning to TRBD1. This TCR was recovered from a woman in her 30s who had recovered from COVID-19. CDR3 DNA sequence: TGTGCCAGCACCCCAGGACAGGGGCGTTCACCCCTCCACTTT. This gives the protein CASTPGQGRSPLHF.